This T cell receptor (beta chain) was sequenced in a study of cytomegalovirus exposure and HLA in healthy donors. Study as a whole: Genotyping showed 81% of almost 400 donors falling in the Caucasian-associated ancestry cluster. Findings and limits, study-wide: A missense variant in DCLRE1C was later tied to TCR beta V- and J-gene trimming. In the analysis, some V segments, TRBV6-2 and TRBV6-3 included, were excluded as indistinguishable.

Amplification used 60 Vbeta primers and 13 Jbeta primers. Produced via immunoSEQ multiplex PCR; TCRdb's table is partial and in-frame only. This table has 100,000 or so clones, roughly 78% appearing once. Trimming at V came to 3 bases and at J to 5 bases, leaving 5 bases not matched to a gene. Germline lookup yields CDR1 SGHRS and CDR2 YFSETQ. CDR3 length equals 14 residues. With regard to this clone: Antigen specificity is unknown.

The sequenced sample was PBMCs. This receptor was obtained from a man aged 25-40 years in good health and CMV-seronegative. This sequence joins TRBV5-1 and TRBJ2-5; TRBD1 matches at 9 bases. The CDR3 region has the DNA TGCGCCAGCAGCTCAACAGGGGGCCGGGAGACCCAGTACTTC. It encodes CASSSTGGRETQYF.